This is a list of T cell receptor beta chains from one sample in a study of a mutant IDH1 vaccine in newly diagnosed glioma. The table came from immunoSEQ multiplex PCR; TCRdb's copy has only in-frame clones and leaves some out. Among tens of thousands of clones listed, approximately 89% were seen once. No antigen is known for these receptors. The source material was PBMCs, sampled from a glioma patient whose treatment included an IDH1 peptide vaccine. The receptors derive from a middle-aged man with glioma. Each CDR3 is given with its conserved first and last residue. A D gene is named only where the DNA matches it firmly. Size is stated for part of the rows, as once, few or many counts, or as a class when the clone is expanded.

TRBJ1-3	NA	few	TRBV5-1	TGCGCCAGCAGCAGGGACGTTGGAAACACCATATATTTT	CASSRDVGNTIYF
TRBJ2-5	NA	NA	TRBV29-1	TGCAGCGTCCCCGATAGGGGGACCCAAGAGACCCAGTACTTC	CSVPDRGTQETQYF
TRBJ2-1	NA	once	TRBV11-2	TGTGCCAGCAGCCTGACACACGGAGCCTACAATGAGCAGTTCTTC	CASSLTHGAYNEQFF
TRBJ1-2	NA	NA	TRBV6-1	TGTGCCAGCAGTGCGACAGCTAACTATGGCTACACCTTC	CASSATANYGYTF
TRBJ1-5	NA	NA	TRBV7-9	TGTGCCAGCAGTTGGACGAGCAATCAGCCCCAGCATTTT	CASSWTSNQPQHF
TRBJ2-5	NA	NA	TRBV11-3	TGTGCCAGCAGCTTGCATTCCGGGACCCAGTACTTC	CASSLHSGTQYF
TRBJ1-1	NA	NA	TRBV2	TGTGCCAGCAGTGAATTCCGCCCTGAAGCTTTCTTT	CASSEFRPEAFF
TRBJ1-5	NA	once	TRBV6-6	TGTGCCAGCAGTTATGGCAGTAATCAGCCCCAGCATTTT	CASSYGSNQPQHF
TRBJ2-1	TRBD2	NA	TRBV7-2	TGTGCCAGCAGCTGGGAGCGGGGGGCTTACAATGAGCAGTTCTTC	CASSWERGAYNEQFF
TRBJ2-7	NA	NA	TRBV28	TGTGCCAGCACCTGGGACGGCGACTCCTACGAGCAGTACTTC	CASTWDGDSYEQYF
TRBJ2-2	TRBD2	NA	TRBV19	TGTGCCAGCCAGCCTAGCGGGGGGACGAACACCGGGGAGCTGTTTTTT	CASQPSGGTNTGELFF
TRBJ2-1	NA	NA	TRBV25-1	TGTGCCAGCAGTGACCCCAGGGTGGACAATGAGCAGTTCTTC	CASSDPRVDNEQFF
TRBJ1-1	NA	NA	TRBV5-5	TGTGCCAGCAGCTTGGACGGGGCCGTAAAGGTCGGTGAAGCTTTCTTT	CASSLDGAVKVGEAFF
TRBJ2-1	TRBD1	NA	TRBV6-1	TGTGCCAGCAGTGTTTGGACAGGGGCTGGAGGGAGCTCCTACAATGAGCAGTTCTTC	CASSVWTGAGGSSYNEQFF
TRBJ1-3	NA	NA	TRBV11-2	TGTGCCAGCAGCTCCCTCAGGGCTGGAAACACCATATATTTT	CASSSLRAGNTIYF
TRBJ1-6	NA	NA	TRBV5-1	TGCGCCAGCAGCACGGGCCTATTTCAAAATTCACCCCTCCACTTT	CASSTGLFQNSPLHF
TRBJ2-7	NA	NA	TRBV7-2	TGTGCCAGCAGCTTACGGGCCCCTGAACCCTTCCTGGAGCAGTACTTC	CASSLRAPEPFLEQYF
TRBJ1-6	TRBD1	NA	TRBV6-6	TGTGCCAGCAGTTTGACAGGGGCAGGGAATTCACCCCTCCACTTT	CASSLTGAGNSPLHF
TRBJ1-6	NA	NA	TRBV6-5	TGTGCCAGCAGTTACTCGAGGGTCGCCAATTCACCCCTCCACTTT	CASSYSRVANSPLHF
TRBJ2-7	NA	NA	TRBV21-1	TGTGCCAGCAGCAAAGGGAGGTCCGTGTCCGAGCAGTACTTC	CASSKGRSVSEQYF
TRBJ2-1	NA	once	TRBV29-1	TGCAGCGTTGAATTCCTCGGGGATAATTACAATGAGCAGTTCTTC	CSVEFLGDNYNEQFF
TRBJ1-2	NA	NA	TRBV5-1	TGCGCCAGCAGCTTGTTGCAGTTCCCAGGCGACTATGGCTACACCTTC	CASSLLQFPGDYGYTF
TRBJ1-1	TRBD1	once	TRBV28	TGTGCCAGCAGTTTAGGGACAGGACCTAACACTGAAGCTTTCTTT	CASSLGTGPNTEAFF
TRBJ1-5	TRBD1	NA	TRBV6-1	TGTGCCAGCAGTGGAGGGGACAGGGGACCGACGAGCAATCAGCCCCAGCATTTT	CASSGGDRGPTSNQPQHF
TRBJ2-7	NA	once	TRBV29-1	TGCAGCGTTGGGGCGGGGACTGCCACCTACGAGCAGTACTTC	CSVGAGTATYEQYF
TRBJ1-5	NA	NA	TRBV10-3	TGTGCCACCCGCGTCCCTGGGGGCAATCAGCCCCAGCATTTT	CATRVPGGNQPQHF
TRBJ1-1	TRBD1	NA	TRBV28	TGTGCCAGCAGTCCCCCGACAGGGGGTCTTACTGAAGCTTTCTTT	CASSPPTGGLTEAFF
TRBJ1-5	NA	NA	TRBV5-5	TGTGCCAGCAGCCGGGACTTTAGCAATCAGCCCCAGCATTTT	CASSRDFSNQPQHF
TRBJ1-6	NA	NA	TRBV19	TGTGCCAGTAGGATGTTCCGGGACAAGGATTCACCCCTCCACTTT	CASRMFRDKDSPLHF
TRBJ2-1	NA	NA	TRBV27	TGTGCCAGCACCAAATACGGGACAATAAATGAGCAGTTCTTC	CASTKYGTINEQFF
TRBJ2-1	TRBD2	NA	TRBV25-1	TGTGCCAGCAGTGAATGGGCTAGCGGGAGAGCCTGGAATGAGCAGTTCTTC	CASSEWASGRAWNEQFF
TRBJ2-3	TRBD1	NA	TRBV19	TGTGCCAGTAGCCCTGACAGGGGAAGAACAGATACGCAGTATTTT	CASSPDRGRTDTQYF
TRBJ2-3	TRBD1	NA	TRBV9	TGTGCCAGCAGTGGGGACAGTTCTAGTCTCAGCACAGATACGCAGTATTTT	CASSGDSSSLSTDTQYF
TRBJ2-3	NA	NA	TRBV7-9	TGTGCCAGCAGCGATACAGATACGCAGTATTTT	CASSDTDTQYF
TRBJ2-5	TRBD2	NA	TRBV9	TGTGCCAGCAGCGTCAGACCGGGACTAGCGGGAGAAGAGACCCAGTACTTC	CASSVRPGLAGEETQYF
TRBJ1-2	NA	NA	TRBV7-2	TGTGCCAGCAGCTTAAGTTCAGGGACTAACTATGGCTACACCTTC	CASSLSSGTNYGYTF
TRBJ2-3	TRBD1	NA	TRBV5-1	TGCGCCAGCAGGTACAGACAGGGGGATACGCAGTATTTT	CASRYRQGDTQYF
TRBJ2-5	NA	once	TRBV5-1	TGCGCCAGCAGCTGGATCGTCCAAGAGACCCAGTACTTC	CASSWIVQETQYF
TRBJ1-5	NA	NA	TRBV5-8	TGTGCCAGCAGCTCGGGACTTCCCTGGAGCCAGCCCCAGCATTTT	CASSSGLPWSQPQHF
TRBJ2-2	TRBD1	NA	TRBV5-1	TGCGCCAGCAACGACAGGGTGAACACCGGGGAGCTGTTTTTT	CASNDRVNTGELFF
TRBJ2-1	NA	once	TRBV4-3	TGCGCCAGCAGCCAAGACGCTAGACCCTACAATGAGCAGTTCTTC	CASSQDARPYNEQFF
TRBJ2-7	NA	few	TRBV28	TGTGCCAGCTCAGCAGTTTCCCGACAGGCTAAGGATCAGTACTTC	CASSAVSRQAKDQYF
TRBJ1-6	NA	NA	TRBV5-1	TGCGCCAGCAGCTTGGACTTCGCGGGAGGGGGTAGTTCACCCCTCCACTTT	CASSLDFAGGGSSPLHF
TRBJ1-5	TRBD1	NA	TRBV25-1	TGTGCCAGCAGACTCCGGGACAGGCGCAATCAGCCCCAGCATTTT	CASRLRDRRNQPQHF
TRBJ1-1	NA	once	TRBV19	TGTGCCAGTAGTTTACAGGGCGTGGGGACTGAAGCTTTCTTT	CASSLQGVGTEAFF
TRBJ2-1	NA	few	TRBV4-3	TGCGCCAGCAGCCAAGATCCTTATGGGACGAGCGGGCCCAATGAGCAGTTCTTC	CASSQDPYGTSGPNEQFF
TRBJ1-3	TRBD1	once	TRBV7-2	TGTGCCAGCAGCTTCGACAGGGACTCTGGAAACACCATATATTTT	CASSFDRDSGNTIYF
TRBJ1-1	NA	NA	TRBV9	TGTGCCAGCAGCGTAGTAGGTACAGGGAGCACTGAAGCTTTCTTT	CASSVVGTGSTEAFF
TRBJ2-2	TRBD2	NA	TRBV4-2	TGTGCCAGCAGCCTCGGGAGGGAGTACACCGGGGAGCTGTTTTTT	CASSLGREYTGELFF
TRBJ2-1	NA	NA	TRBV14	TGTGCCAGCAGCCCAGTCTGGCTACCCAAGGGCCCCTACAATGAGCAGTTCTTC	CASSPVWLPKGPYNEQFF
TRBJ1-2	NA	once	TRBV28	TGTGCCAGCAGCCTTGGTGCTACGTCTATAGGCACCTTC	CASSLGATSIGTF
TRBJ2-3	TRBD2	NA	TRBV5-4	TGTGCCAGCAGCCTTCGGACTAGCGGGGGGGCGGATACGCAGTATTTT	CASSLRTSGGADTQYF
TRBJ1-6	NA	NA	TRBV5-1	TGCGCCAGCGGTATAGGGGGGGAGTCACCCCTCCACTTT	CASGIGGESPLHF
TRBJ2-7	TRBD2	NA	TRBV28	TGTGCCAGCAGTTCCTACACACTAGCGGGAGGGCCGGGAAAGTACTTC	CASSSYTLAGGPGKYF
TRBJ2-3	TRBD2	NA	TRBV4-2	TGTGCCAGCAGCCAAGATCAAGCGGGGGGACCCCCTCCCACAGATACGCAGTATTTT	CASSQDQAGGPPPTDTQYF
TRBJ2-1	TRBD2	few	TRBV7-6	TGTGCCAGCAGCTTAGTCTTGGCAGCGGGGGGGCCCAATGAGCAGTTCTTC	CASSLVLAAGGPNEQFF
TRBJ1-6	TRBD1	once	TRBV5-1	TGCGCCAGCAGCTTGGGCATAACAGGGGATTCACCCCTCCACTTT	CASSLGITGDSPLHF
TRBJ1-5	NA	NA	TRBV6-1	TGTGCCAGCAGAGCAGGGGCGCCGGATCAGCCCCAGCATTTT	CASRAGAPDQPQHF
TRBJ2-7	TRBD2	NA	TRBV7-9	TGTGCCAGCAGCGCCCCGGGACTAGCTCAGGGCGAGCAGTACTTC	CASSAPGLAQGEQYF